The clone carrying this TCR beta chain was picked up one time. Its target is unknown. The data derive from a study of cytomegalovirus exposure and HLA in healthy donors. About the study: HLA-typed donors were the source of around 80 million unique TCRs, which an early data release held. Broader study findings: A later analysis, which compared TCR beta chains of equal frequency, found the HLA-associated ones more clonally expanded. One variant, a missense change in DCLRE1C, was linked in a later analysis to TCR beta V- and J-gene trimming.

PCR amplification relied on 60 Vbeta primers (plus 13 Jbeta primers). The method was immunoSEQ multiplex PCR; TCRdb's version includes in-frame clones alone and lacks a portion of them. Of around 170,000 clones listed, around three quarters are singletons. The sequence was collected from a woman aged 40 to 55 in good health and CMV-seronegative. Sequencing was performed on PBMCs.

In DNA, the CDR3 is TGCGCCAGCGGAGTGGTTGGCGGGGGAGCCAAAAACATTCAGTACTTC. Protein sequence: CASGVVGGGAKNIQYF. This chain connects TRBV4-1 to TRBJ2-4; TRBD2 matches 7 bases. There are 16 residues in the CDR3. J was trimmed by 0 bases and V by 8 bases; bases with no gene match: 10. Germline assignment: CDR1 MGHRA and CDR2 YSYEKL.